Below, 25 T cell receptor beta chains from the same sample are listed, as sequenced in a study of CXCR3-negative and CXCR3-positive naive CD8 T cells. 5' RACE with UMI labels generated the TRB cDNA libraries. TCRdb reprocessed the 5' RACE reads and stores each CDR3 protein as one record, lacking DNA. The repertoire table contains under 75,000 distinct CDR3 sequences. The sequenced material came from naive CXCR3- CD8+ T cells from blood. Documented subset: CD45RO-CCR7+CD27+CD95- naive CD8+ T cells lacking CXCR3 (TNR3-). The receptor source for this set is a human donor in good health. Some clones in this sample may be carry-over from other donors' samples.

The rearrangement links TRBV20-1 to TRBJ2-1. CDR3 length: 15 amino acids. Per germline, CDR1 DFQATT and CDR2 SNEGSKA (reference sequence). CDR3 protein: CSASDGGSSYNEQFF.

This clonotype is labeled medium-sized based on frequency. J is TRBJ2-1 and V is TRBV3-1; TCRdb returns TRBD2, unconfirmable since there is no DNA. CDR1 and CDR2 (germline): LGHDT, YNNKEL (reference sequence). The length of the CDR3 is 16 residues. The CDR3 here is CASSQGTSGIVFEQFF.

The J gene is TRBJ2-7, the V gene TRBV7-9; TCRdb selects TRBD1, and the lack of DNA leaves this call unchecked. The CDR3 covers 14 residues. CDR1 is SEHNR and CDR2 is FQNEAQ in the germline V gene (reference sequence). The CDR3 sequence is CASSFAQGAYEQYF.

The J gene is TRBJ2-5, the V gene TRBV7-2; TCRdb indicates TRBD2, and absent DNA this call remains unverified. The CDR3 consists of 16 residues. Per the germline V gene, CDR1 is SGHTA and CDR2 is FQGNSA. CDR3 region: CASSLLWGLGGETQYF.

The rearrangement links TRBV7-7 to TRBJ2-5; TCRdb names TRBD1, which stays unverified in the absence of DNA. CDR1 is SSHAT and CDR2 is FNYEAQ in the germline V gene (reference sequence). This CDR3 is 14 amino acids long. CDR3 in amino acids: CASSLDRGHETQYF.

V and J are TRBV2 and TRBJ1-1; TCRdb's assignment of TRBD1 cannot be checked, as there is no DNA. Germline V gene sequence: CDR1 SNHLY, CDR2 FYNNEI. The CDR3 is 15 residues long. The CDR3 sequence is CASREGQGMNTEAFF.

The genes are TRBV29-1 and TRBJ2-1. Germline V gives CDR1 SQVTM, CDR2 ANQGSEA. This CDR3 has 11 amino acids. This chain's CDR3 is CSVEGPNEQFF.

The rearrangement links TRBV6-2 or TRBV6-3 to TRBJ2-7; the D call from TCRdb, TRBD1, cannot be confirmed without DNA. The CDR3 consists of 16 residues. CDR1 MNHEY and CDR2 SVGEGT come from the germline V gene. CDR3 loop: CASSKGVRGALYEQYF.

J is TRBJ1-6 and V is TRBV4-3; TCRdb's D call of TRBD1 is untestable without DNA. Germline V gene lookup returns CDR1 LGHNA and CDR2 YSLEER. This CDR3 region has 21 residues. The CDR3 here is CASSQVYQTVRGSSYNSPLHF.

This sequence joins TRBV7-2 and TRBJ1-2; TCRdb reports TRBD1, a call that lacks DNA to check it against. Per germline, CDR1 SGHTA and CDR2 FQGNSA. The CDR3 has 12 amino acids. This CDR3 is CASSSGRPGYTF.

The V and J genes are TRBV7-9 and TRBJ2-1; the TCRdb D gene call, TRBD1, has no DNA to confirm it. This CDR3 is built from 14 residues. Germline-derived CDR1 and CDR2 are SEHNR and FQNEAQ (reference sequence). CDR3 sequence reads: CASHPRESYNEQFF.

The chain is built from TRBV14 and TRBJ2-2; the TCRdb call, TRBD2, lacks DNA for checking. Germline V gene data show CDR1 as SGHDN and CDR2 as FVKESK. This CDR3 contains 16 residues. CDR3 region: CASSQETSIYTGELFF.

The chain links TRBV20-1 to TRBJ2-1; TCRdb's D gene call, TRBD1, goes unchecked for lack of DNA. The CDR3 runs 14 residues. Germline V gene lookup returns CDR1 DFQATT and CDR2 SNEGSKA (reference sequence). The chain's CDR3 is CSARGQGEANEQFF.

CDR3 region: CASSPGTSHSDEQFF. This rearrangement joins TRBV4-2 to TRBJ2-1; the D call from TCRdb, TRBD2, cannot be confirmed without DNA. Germline CDR1 and CDR2: LGHNA and YNFKEQ. The CDR3 covers 15 residues.

The chain recombines TRBV12-3 or TRBV12-4 with TRBJ2-7; the D call from TCRdb, TRBD1, cannot be confirmed without DNA. The CDR3 is 13 amino acids. CDR3 sequence reads: CASSGTGTSEQYF.

This clonotype shows up as medium-sized by frequency. This chain uses TRBV4-2 with TRBJ1-6. This CDR3 comprises 17 residues. Germline V gene sequence: CDR1 LGHNA, CDR2 YNFKEQ. Here the CDR3 reads CASSQEVQDSYNSPLHF.

The chain combines TRBV5-1 with TRBJ2-2. CDR3 length: 16 residues. The V gene's germline CDR1 is SGHRS and CDR2 YFSETQ. Here the CDR3 reads CASSLRQAENTGELFF.

The chain recombines TRBV29-1 with TRBJ1-2; TCRdb returns TRBD1, unconfirmable since there is no DNA. The germline gives CDR1 SQVTM, CDR2 ANQGSEA. This CDR3 spans 15 amino acids. The CDR3 loop is CSVDDGGLANYGYTF.

This rearrangement joins TRBV12-3 or TRBV12-4 to TRBJ2-1. CDR3 length: 14 amino acids. CDR3 residues: CASSLESGYNEQFF.

The V call is TRBV7-3, the J call TRBJ2-2; TCRdb calls TRBD2, which cannot be checked without DNA. This CDR3 has 15 residues. Germline V gene lookup returns CDR1 SGHTA and CDR2 FQGTGA. This CDR3 reads CASSSGLLNTGELFF.

The CDR3 protein is CASSLGTGKDYEQYF. The rearrangement joins TRBV9 to TRBJ2-7; TCRdb designates TRBD1, a call that cannot be tested without DNA. This CDR3 is built from 15 residues. Germline V gene lookup returns CDR1 SGDLS and CDR2 YYNGEE.

The V call is TRBV28, the J call TRBJ1-3. CDR3 size: 14 residues. Germline CDR1 and CDR2: MDHEN and SYDVKM. CDR3 loop: CASSLSGSGNTIYF.

The gene calls are TRBV28 and TRBJ1-1. The CDR3 loop spans 13 amino acids. CDR1 is MDHEN, CDR2 SYDVKM, per germline. The CDR3: CASSDDGYTEAFF.

This chain links TRBV14 with TRBJ2-7; TCRdb calls TRBD1, which cannot be checked without DNA. CDR3 length: 14 residues. The germline V gene has CDR1 SGHDN and CDR2 FVKESK. The CDR3 loop reads CASSLKLRGGEQYF.

The chain uses TRBV7-2 and TRBJ2-7; TCRdb names TRBD2, which stays unverified in the absence of DNA. This CDR3 comprises 17 residues. Germline V gene sequence: CDR1 SGHTA, CDR2 FQGNSA. The CDR3: CASSTKGLAGNAYEQYF.